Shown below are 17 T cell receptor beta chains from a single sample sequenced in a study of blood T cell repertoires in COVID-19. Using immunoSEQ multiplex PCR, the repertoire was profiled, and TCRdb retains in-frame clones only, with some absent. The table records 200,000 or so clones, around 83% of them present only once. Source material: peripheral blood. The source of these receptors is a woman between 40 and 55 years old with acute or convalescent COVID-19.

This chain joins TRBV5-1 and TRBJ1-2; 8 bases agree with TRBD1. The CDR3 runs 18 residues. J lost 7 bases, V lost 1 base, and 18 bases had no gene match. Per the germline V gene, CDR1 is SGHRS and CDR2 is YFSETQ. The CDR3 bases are TGCGCCAGCAGCTTGTTTAGCGACCCCCGGACAGGGTCTGGTGGCTACACCTTC. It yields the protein CASSLFSDPRTGSGGYTF. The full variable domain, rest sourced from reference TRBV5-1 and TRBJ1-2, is KAGVTQTPRYLIKTRGQQVTLSCSPISGHRSVSWYQQTPGQGLQFLFEYFSETQRNKGNFPGRFSGRQFSNSRSEMNVSTLELGDSALYLCASSLFSDPRTGSGGYTFGSGTRLTVV.

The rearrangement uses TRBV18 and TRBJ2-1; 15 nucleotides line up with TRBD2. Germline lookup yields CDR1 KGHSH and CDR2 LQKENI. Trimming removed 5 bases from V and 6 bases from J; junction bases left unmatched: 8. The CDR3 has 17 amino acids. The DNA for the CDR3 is TGTGCCAGCTCATTAGGACTAGCGGGGGGGACCCTCAATGAGCAGTTCTTC. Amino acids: CASSLGLAGGTLNEQFF.

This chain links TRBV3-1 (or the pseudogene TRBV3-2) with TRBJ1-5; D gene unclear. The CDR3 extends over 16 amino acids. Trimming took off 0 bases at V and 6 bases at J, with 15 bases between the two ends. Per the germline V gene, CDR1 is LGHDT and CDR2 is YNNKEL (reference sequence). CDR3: CASSQDRNLPGQPQHF. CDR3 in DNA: TGTGCCAGCAGCCAAGACAGAAACCTCCCGGGTCAGCCCCAGCATTTT.

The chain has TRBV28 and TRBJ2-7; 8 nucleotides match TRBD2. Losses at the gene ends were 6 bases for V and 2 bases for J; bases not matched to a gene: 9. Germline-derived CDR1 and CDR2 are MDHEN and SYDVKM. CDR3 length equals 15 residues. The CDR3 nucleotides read TGTGCCAGCAGACTACAGGGCGGGGGGACCTACGAGCAGTACTTC. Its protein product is CASRLQGGGTYEQYF. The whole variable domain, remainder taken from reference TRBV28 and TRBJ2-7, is DVKVTQSSRYLVKRTGEKVFLECVQDMDHENMFWYRQDPGLGLRLIYFSYDVKMKEKGDIPEGYSVSREKKERFSLILESASTNQTSMYLCASRLQGGGTYEQYFGPGTRLTVT.

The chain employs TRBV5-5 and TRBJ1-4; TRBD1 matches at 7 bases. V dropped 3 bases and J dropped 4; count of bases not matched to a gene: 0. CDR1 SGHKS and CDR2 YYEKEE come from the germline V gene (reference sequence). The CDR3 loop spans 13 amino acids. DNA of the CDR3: TGTGCCAGCAGCTGGGACAGTAATGAAAAACTGTTTTTT. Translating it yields CASSWDSNEKLFF.

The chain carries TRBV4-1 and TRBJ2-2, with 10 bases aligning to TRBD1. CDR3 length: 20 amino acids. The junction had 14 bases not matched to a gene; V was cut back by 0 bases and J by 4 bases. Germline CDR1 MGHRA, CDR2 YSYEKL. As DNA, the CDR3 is TGCGCCAGCAGCCAAGACCCCAACGCCCCGACAGGGGGCATCACCGGGGAGCTGTTTTTT. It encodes CASSQDPNAPTGGITGELFF.

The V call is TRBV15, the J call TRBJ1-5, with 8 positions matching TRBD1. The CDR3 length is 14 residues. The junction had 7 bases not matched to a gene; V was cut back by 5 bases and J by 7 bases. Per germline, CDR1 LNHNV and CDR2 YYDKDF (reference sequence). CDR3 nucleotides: TGTGCCACCAGCGGACAGGGTTCACGGCAGCCCCAGCATTTT. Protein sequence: CATSGQGSRQPQHF.

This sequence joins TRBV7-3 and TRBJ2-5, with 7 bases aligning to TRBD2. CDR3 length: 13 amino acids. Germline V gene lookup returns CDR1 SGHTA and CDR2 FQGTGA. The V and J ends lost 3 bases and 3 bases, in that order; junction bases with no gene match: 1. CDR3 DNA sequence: TGTGCCAGCAGCTTCGCGGGGGAAGAGACCCAGTACTTC. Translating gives CASSFAGEETQYF.

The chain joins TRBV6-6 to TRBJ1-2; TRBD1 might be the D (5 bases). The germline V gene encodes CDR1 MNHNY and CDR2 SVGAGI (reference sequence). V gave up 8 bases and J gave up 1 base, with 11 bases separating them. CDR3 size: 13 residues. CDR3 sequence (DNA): TGTGCCAGCGGTCAACAGGATAACTATGGCTACACCTTC. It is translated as CASGQQDNYGYTF.

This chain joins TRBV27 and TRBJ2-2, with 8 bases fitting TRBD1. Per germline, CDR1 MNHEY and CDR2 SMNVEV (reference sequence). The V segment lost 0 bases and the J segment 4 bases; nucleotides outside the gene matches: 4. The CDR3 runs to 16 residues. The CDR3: CASSLSRTGTTGELFF. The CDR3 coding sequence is TGTGCCAGCAGTTTATCCAGGACAGGGACCACCGGGGAGCTGTTTTTT.

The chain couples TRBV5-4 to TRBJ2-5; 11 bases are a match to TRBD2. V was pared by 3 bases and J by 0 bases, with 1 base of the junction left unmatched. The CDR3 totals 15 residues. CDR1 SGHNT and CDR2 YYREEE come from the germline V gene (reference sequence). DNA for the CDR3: TGTGCCAGCAGCTCTAGCGGGGGGAACCAAGAGACCCAGTACTTC. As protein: CASSSSGGNQETQYF.

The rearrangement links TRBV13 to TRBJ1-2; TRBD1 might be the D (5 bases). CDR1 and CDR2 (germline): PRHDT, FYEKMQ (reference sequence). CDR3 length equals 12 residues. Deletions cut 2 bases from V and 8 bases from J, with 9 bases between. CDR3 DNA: TGTGCCAGCAGCTTACAGGGAGGAGGCTACACCTTC. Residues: CASSLQGGGYTF.

CDR3 DNA: TGCGCCAGCAGCAACGGGGGGACGTCTTCCCAAGAGACCCAGTACTTC. This codes for CASSNGGTSSQETQYF. V is TRBV5-1 and J is TRBJ2-5, with TRBD2 matching 7 bases. The ends lost 4 bases at V and 1 base at J; junction bases unmatched: 10. Per germline, CDR1 SGHRS and CDR2 YFSETQ. The CDR3 covers 16 residues.

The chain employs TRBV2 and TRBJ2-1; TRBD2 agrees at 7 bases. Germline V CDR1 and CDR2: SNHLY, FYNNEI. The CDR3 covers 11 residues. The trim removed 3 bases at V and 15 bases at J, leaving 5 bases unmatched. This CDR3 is CASSDYSGGFF. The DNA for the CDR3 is TGTGCCAGCAGTGACTACTCGGGGGGGTTCTTC.

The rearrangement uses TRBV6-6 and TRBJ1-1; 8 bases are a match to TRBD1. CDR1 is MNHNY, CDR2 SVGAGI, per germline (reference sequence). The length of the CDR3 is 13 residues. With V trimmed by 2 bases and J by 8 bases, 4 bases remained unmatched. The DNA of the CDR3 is TGTGCCAGCAGTTACGGACAGGGCGAGGAAGCTTTCTTT. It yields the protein CASSYGQGEEAFF.

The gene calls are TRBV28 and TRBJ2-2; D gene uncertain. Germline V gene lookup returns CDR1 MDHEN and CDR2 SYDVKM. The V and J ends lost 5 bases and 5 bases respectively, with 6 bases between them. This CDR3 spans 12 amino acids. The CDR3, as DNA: TGTGCCAGCAGTGTCTATACCGGGGAGCTGTTTTTT. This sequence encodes CASSVYTGELFF.

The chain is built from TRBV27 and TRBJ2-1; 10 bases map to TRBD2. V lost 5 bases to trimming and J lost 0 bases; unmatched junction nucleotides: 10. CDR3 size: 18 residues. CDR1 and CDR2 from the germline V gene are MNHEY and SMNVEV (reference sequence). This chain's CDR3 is CASSRTRTSGSSYNEQFF. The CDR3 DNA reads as TGTGCCAGCAGTAGAACCCGGACTAGCGGTTCCTCCTACAATGAGCAGTTCTTC.